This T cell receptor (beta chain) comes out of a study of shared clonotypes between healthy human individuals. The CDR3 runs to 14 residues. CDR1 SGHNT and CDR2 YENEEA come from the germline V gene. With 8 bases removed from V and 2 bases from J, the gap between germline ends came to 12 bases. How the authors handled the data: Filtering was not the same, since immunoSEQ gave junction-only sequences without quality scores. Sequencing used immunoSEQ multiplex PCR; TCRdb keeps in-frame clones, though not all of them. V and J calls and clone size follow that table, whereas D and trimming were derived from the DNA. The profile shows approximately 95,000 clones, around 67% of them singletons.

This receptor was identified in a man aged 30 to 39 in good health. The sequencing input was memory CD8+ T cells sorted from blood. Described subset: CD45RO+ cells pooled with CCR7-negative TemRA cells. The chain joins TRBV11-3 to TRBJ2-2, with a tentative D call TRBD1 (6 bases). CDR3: CASGPGQNTGELFF. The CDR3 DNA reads TGTGCCAGCGGACCGGGACAAAACACCGGGGAGCTGTTTTTT.